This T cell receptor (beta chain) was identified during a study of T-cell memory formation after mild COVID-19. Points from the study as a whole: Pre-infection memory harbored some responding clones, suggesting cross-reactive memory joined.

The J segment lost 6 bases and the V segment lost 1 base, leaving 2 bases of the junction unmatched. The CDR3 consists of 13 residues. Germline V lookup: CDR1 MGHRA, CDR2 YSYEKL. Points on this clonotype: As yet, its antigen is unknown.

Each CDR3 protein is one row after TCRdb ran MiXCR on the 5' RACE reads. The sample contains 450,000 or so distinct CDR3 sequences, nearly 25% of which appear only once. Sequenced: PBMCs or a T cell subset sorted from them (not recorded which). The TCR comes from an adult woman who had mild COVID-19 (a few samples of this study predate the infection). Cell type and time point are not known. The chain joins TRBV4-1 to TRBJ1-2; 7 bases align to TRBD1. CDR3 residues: CASSQGTGDGYTF. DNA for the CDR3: TGCGCCAGCAGCCAAGGGACAGGAGATGGCTACACCTTC.